These T cell receptor beta chains were read from a single sample in a study of T cells in Graves' hyperthyroidism and ophthalmopathy. One entry per CDR3 protein results from TCRdb running MiXCR on the multiplex PCR reads. The profile shows fewer than 600,000 distinct CDR3 sequences, about an eighth of them singletons. The source material was blood. These receptors were obtained from a woman between 18 and 30 years old with Graves' hyperthyroidism. The CDR3 runs from the conserved cysteine through the conserved F or W. D genes are given only for firm matches. The size entry is marked missing in some rows and otherwise reads once, few, many or a size class.

J gene | D gene | V gene | clone size | CDR3 DNA | CDR3 protein
TRBJ2-7 | TRBD2 | TRBV9 | many | TGTGCCAGCAGCGCCGGGGGGCGGGAGGGGCGCGAGCAGTACTTC | CASSAGGREGREQYF
TRBJ2-5 | - | TRBV5-1 | many | TGCGCCAGCAGCTTGGCCAACAGCATAGCCCAAGAGACCCAGTACTTC | CASSLANSIAQETQYF
TRBJ1-2 | - | TRBV20-1 | - | TGCAGTGCTGGAGATCAGGGGTCAATAACCTATGGCTACACCTTC | CSAGDQGSITYGYTF
TRBJ1-4 | - | TRBV29-1 | many | TGCAGCGTTACCAGGGGTGGTGAAAAACTGTTTTTT | CSVTRGGEKLFF
TRBJ2-3 | - | TRBV6-5 | many | TGTGCCAGCAGTTACCGTTTTGGGGTCGATACGCAGTATTTT | CASSYRFGVDTQYF
TRBJ2-1 | - | TRBV6-6 | few | TGTGCCAGCAGTTACTCTATAGCGAATGACTACTACAATGAGCAGTTCTTC | CASSYSIANDYYNEQFF
TRBJ2-7 | TRBD2 | TRBV19 | few | TGTGCCAGTAGTGACCAGTGGAGCGGGGGTTCGAAAGAGCAGTACTTC | CASSDQWSGGSKEQYF
TRBJ1-4 | - | TRBV28 | many | TGTGCCAGCAGTTACCAAGCTGAAAAACTGTTTTTT | CASSYQAEKLFF
TRBJ1-5 | - | TRBV20-1 | few | TGCAGTGCTAGGGCCTCTGGAAATAGCAATCAGCCCCAGCATTTT | CSARASGNSNQPQHF
TRBJ2-1 | TRBD2 | TRBV5-1 | many | TGCGCCAGCAGCGGAGGACTAGCGGGGTTCAATGAGCAGTTCTTC | CASSGGLAGFNEQFF
TRBJ1-5 | - | TRBV2 | many | TGTGCCAGCAGTGCCTCGAATGGGAATCAGCCCCAGCATTTT | CASSASNGNQPQHF
TRBJ2-1 | TRBD1 | TRBV20-1 | - | TGCAGTGCTAGAGGGGGGACAGTTTTCCGGCAGTTCTTC | CSARGGTVFRQFF
TRBJ2-2 | - | TRBV11-3 | many | TGTGCCAGCAGCTTAGATCATGGCGGCGCGAACACCGGGGAGCTGTTTTTT | CASSLDHGGANTGELFF
TRBJ2-7 | - | TRBV5-1 | few | TGCGCCAGCAGCCCCTCCGGAACGGCAACCTACGAGCAGTACTTC | CASSPSGTATYEQYF
TRBJ2-1 | - | TRBV24-1 | few | TGTGCCACCAGTGATTTGCTCGGGTCTTACAATGAGCAGTTCTTC | CATSDLLGSYNEQFF
TRBJ1-6 | - | TRBV20-1 | - | TGCAGTGCTAGAGATAGAAGGAGGGCAGGTTCACCCCTCCACTTT | CSARDRRRAGSPLHF
TRBJ1-1 | - | TRBV12-3/TRBV12-4 | many | TGTGCCAGCAGGGGGGGGGGTTGGGACACTGAAGCTTTCTTT | CASRGGGWDTEAFF
TRBJ1-3 | - | TRBV19 | few | TGTGCCAGTTCGGGCCCTTTCTCTGGAAACACCATATATTTT | CASSGPFSGNTIYF
TRBJ1-6 | TRBD1 | TRBV9 | many | TGTGCCAGCAGCTTCGTCGGACAGGGGAGATCACCCCTCCACTTT | CASSFVGQGRSPLHF
TRBJ1-1 | TRBD1 | TRBV9 | many | TGTGCCAGCAGCAAACAGGGGGCTGGAACTGAAGCTTTCTTT | CASSKQGAGTEAFF
TRBJ2-3 | TRBD2 | TRBV2 | many | TGTGCCAGCAGCATTGGGACTAGCGGAAGCACAGATACGCAGTATTTT | CASSIGTSGSTDTQYF
TRBJ2-5 | TRBD1 | TRBV18 | many | TGTGCCAGCTCACCACGACAGGGGGCAAGGGAGACCCAGTACTTC | CASSPRQGARETQYF
TRBJ2-6 | TRBD2 | TRBV5-8 | - | TGTGCCAGCTCCCATGTGTGGGGGGGGACTGGGGCCAACGTCCTGACTTTC | CASSHVWGGTGANVLTF
TRBJ2-2 | - | TRBV13 | many | TGTGCCAGCAGCCCCGAGGGGGGGGCTCTCACCGGGGAGCTGTTTTTT | CASSPEGGALTGELFF
TRBJ2-7 | TRBD2 | TRBV11-2 | few | TGTGCCAGCAGCGGACTAGCGGACTACTCCTACGTGCAGTACTTC | CASSGLADYSYVQYF
TRBJ2-1 | TRBD2 | TRBV20-1 | many | TGCAGTGCCCCCTTTGGCGGGAGCACGAATGAGCAGTTCTTC | CSAPFGGSTNEQFF
TRBJ2-3 | - | TRBV20-1 | many | TGCAGTGCTAGAGTAGCGGCTAGCACAGATACGCAGTATTTT | CSARVAASTDTQYF
TRBJ1-1 | TRBD1 | TRBV11-2 | many | TGTGCCAGCACCACCCAACCGGGACAGGGAAAGGGGGCGAACACTGAAGCTTTCTTT | CASTTQPGQGKGANTEAFF